These 21 T cell receptor beta chains came from one sample sequenced in a study of CD8 T cells in Susac syndrome. Reverse transcription used 0.5 to 1 ug RNA and random hexamers. Each CDR3 protein is one row after TCRdb ran MiXCR on the immunoSEQ multiplex PCR reads. This table holds some 100,000 distinct CDR3 sequences, around 95% found once. Sequencing was done on a sample of CD8+ T cells from PBMCs. These receptors were taken from a human donor with Susac syndrome.

J is TRBJ2-5 and V is TRBV24-1; D might be TRBD2 (5 bases). The CDR3 is made up of 13 amino acids. The germline V and J ends were trimmed by 7 bases and 5 bases, with 13 bases remaining between them. CDR1 and CDR2 (germline): KGHDR, SFDVKD. The CDR3 DNA is TGTGCCACCAGCGATCCCTCGGGGGAGACCCAGTACTTC. This encodes CATSDPSGETQYF.

The V gene is TRBV15, the J gene TRBJ2-1, with D perhaps TRBD2 (6 bases). V lost 5 bases and J lost 8, with 10 bases in between. From germline, CDR1 is LNHNV and CDR2 YYDKDF (reference sequence). The CDR3 sequence is 12 residues long. In DNA, the CDR3 is TGTGCCACCAGCGGGGGGATAGATGAGCAGTTCTTC. Translated, it gives CATSGGIDEQFF.

The chain uses TRBV14 and TRBJ1-6; no clear D gene. There are 13 residues in the CDR3. CDR1 SGHDN and CDR2 FVKESK come from the germline V gene. V was shortened by 0 bases and J by 7 bases, with 4 bases between the two germline ends. This CDR3 is CASSQDLNSPLHF. In nucleotides, the CDR3 is TGTGCCAGCAGCCAAGACCTGAATTCACCCCTCCACTTT. The full variable domain, completed using reference TRBV14 and TRBJ1-6, is EAGVTQFPSHSVIEKGQTVTLRCDPISGHDNLYWYRRVMGKEIKFLLHFVKESKQDESGMPNNRFLAERTGGTYSTLKVQPAELEDSGVYFCASSQDLNSPLHFGNGTRLTVT.

A single count supports this clonotype. The chain combines TRBV4-1 with TRBJ2-2; D uncertain. V was pared by 3 bases and J by 0 bases, with 5 bases between. The CDR3 spans 14 residues. CDR1 and CDR2 from the germline V gene are MGHRA and YSYEKL. The CDR3 region has the DNA TGCGCCAGCAGCCAGGATTCGAACACCGGGGAGCTGTTTTTT. Translated: CASSQDSNTGELFF.

The chain couples TRBV4-1 to TRBJ2-7; D may match TRBD1 or TRBD2 (5 bases each). The germline CDR1 and CDR2 sequences are MGHRA and YSYEKL. The CDR3 is 15 amino acids. Trimming took 4 bases from V and 3 from J, leaving 16 bases between them. This CDR3 is CASSLIRGPLYEQYF. In nucleotides, the CDR3 is TGCGCCAGCAGCCTTATTAGGGGACCTCTCTACGAGCAGTACTTC.

The chain recombines TRBV12-3 or TRBV12-4 with TRBJ1-6; unclear D gene. The CDR3 is 12 amino acids. Trimming stripped 7 bases from V and 9 bases from J, with 10 bases between. The CDR3 DNA reads as TGTGCCAGCACCCTGATAGGTTCACCCCTCCACTTT. The encoded protein is CASTLIGSPLHF.

The chain joins TRBV5-4 to TRBJ2-7; tentatively, D is TRBD1 (6 bases). Germline values: CDR1 SGHNT, CDR2 YYREEE (reference sequence). The CDR3 extends over 16 amino acids. The V end was cut by 5 bases, the J end by 5 bases, with 23 bases between. The CDR3 sequence: CASSSGLDQGKDEQYF. In DNA form, the CDR3 reads TGTGCCAGCAGTTCCGGCCTAGATCAGGGGAAGGACGAGCAGTACTTC. The entire variable domain, with the rest obtained from reference TRBV5-4 and TRBJ2-7, is as follows: ETGVTQSPTHLIKTRGQQVTLRCSSQSGHNTVSWYQQALGQGPQFIFQYYREEENGRGNFPPRFSGLQFPNYSSELNVNALELDDSALYLCASSSGLDQGKDEQYFGPGTRLTVT.

In this sample, this clonotype turned up once. V gene TRBV28 combines with J gene TRBJ1-1, with D possibly TRBD1 on 5 matching bases. CDR1 is MDHEN, CDR2 SYDVKM, per germline. This CDR3 contains 14 residues. Trimming took 3 bases from V and 4 from J, leaving 12 bases between them. The CDR3 here is CASSLSQRGTEAFF. The CDR3, as DNA: TGTGCCAGCAGTTTGTCCCAGAGGGGCACTGAAGCTTTCTTT.

V usage is TRBV27 and J usage is TRBJ2-5, with 8 bases that match TRBD2. This CDR3 is built from 14 residues. CDR1 and CDR2 from the germline V gene are MNHEY and SMNVEV (reference sequence). Trimming took 5 bases from V and 3 from J; bases not matched to a gene: 5. CDR3 DNA: TGTGCCAGCAGTCCGGGGGGGCCGGAAGAGACCCAGTACTTC. It is translated as CASSPGGPEETQYF.

The chain links TRBV5-1 to TRBJ2-7; 8 bases are shared with TRBD2. J lost 2 bases, V lost 1 base, and 5 bases had no gene match. The CDR3 length is 15 residues. The germline V gene encodes CDR1 SGHRS and CDR2 YFSETQ. CDR3 nucleotides: TGCGCCAGCAGCTTGACTAGCGGACCTACCTACGAGCAGTACTTC. Translating it yields CASSLTSGPTYEQYF.

The rearrangement joins TRBV5-5 to TRBJ2-7; maybe TRBD1 (5 bases). The CDR3 is made up of 16 amino acids. Deletions cut 0 bases from V and 6 bases from J, with 19 bases between. Per the germline V gene, CDR1 is SGHKS and CDR2 is YYEKEE (reference sequence). The CDR3 nucleotides read TGTGCCAGCAGCTTGGCGTCCGACAGTTCATTCTCCGAGCAGTACTTC. This gives the protein CASSLASDSSFSEQYF.

V and J are TRBV27 and TRBJ2-3; D call uncertain. Germline values: CDR1 MNHEY, CDR2 SMNVEV (reference sequence). This CDR3 region has 15 residues. The ends were cut back, 6 bases at V and 1 base at J, with 14 bases in the middle. CDR3 protein: CASSPKKSGTDTQYF. CDR3 DNA sequence: TGTGCCAGCAGCCCAAAGAAGTCAGGCACAGATACGCAGTATTTT.

The CDR3 sequence is CASSSGTGGKGTEAFF. CDR3 DNA: TGTGCCAGCAGCTCGGGTACAGGGGGCAAGGGGACTGAAGCTTTCTTT. The V call is TRBV7-9, the J call TRBJ1-1; 9 nucleotides align to TRBD1. CDR3 length: 16 amino acids. CDR1 and CDR2 (germline): SEHNR, FQNEAQ (reference sequence). After removal of 4 bases from V and 5 bases from J, the junction contained 11 bases not matched to a gene.

The V call is TRBV5-1, the J call TRBJ2-1; D possibly matches TRBD1 or TRBD2 (7 bases each). The germline gives CDR1 SGHRS, CDR2 YFSETQ. The CDR3 sequence is 15 residues long. V was cut by 4 bases and J by 1 base, with 12 bases left in between. CDR3 sequence: CASSLQGGSYNEQFF. DNA for the CDR3: TGCGCCAGCAGCCTTCAGGGGGGGTCCTACAATGAGCAGTTCTTC.

V gene TRBV6-1 combines with J gene TRBJ2-3; 8 bases fit TRBD2. From germline, CDR1 is MNHNS and CDR2 SASEGT. The CDR3 sequence is 17 residues long. The junction had 14 bases not matched to a gene; V was cut back by 5 bases and J by 4 bases. The CDR3 DNA reads TGTGCCAGCAGTCCACAGGTGCGGGAGGACGTGCCAGATACGCAGTATTTT. Amino acids: CASSPQVREDVPDTQYF.

The chain employs TRBV25-1 and TRBJ2-2; D gene unclear. With 2 bases removed from V and 1 base from J, the gap between germline ends came to 11 bases. The V gene's germline CDR1 is MGHDK and CDR2 SYGVNS. The CDR3 covers 16 residues. DNA of the CDR3: TGTGCCAGCAGTGAAAGTTTTTCGGGGAACACCGGGGAGCTGTTTTTT. This encodes CASSESFSGNTGELFF.

The rearrangement uses TRBV20-1 and TRBJ2-7, with D unclear. The CDR3 has 12 amino acids. The V gene lost 1 base and the J gene lost 4 bases, with 8 bases spanning the gap. Germline CDR1 reads DFQATT; CDR2 reads SNEGSKA (reference sequence). The CDR3 loop is CSARAALYEQYF. DNA of the CDR3: TGCAGTGCTAGAGCAGCCTTATACGAGCAGTACTTC.

The V call is TRBV10-1, the J call TRBJ2-1; TRBD1 aligns across 9 bases. The germline V gene encodes CDR1 WNHNN and CDR2 SYGVQD (reference sequence). V lost 3 bases to trimming and J lost 1 base; unmatched junction nucleotides: 1. There are 15 residues in the CDR3. The CDR3 nucleotides are TGCGCCAGCAGTGACGGGACAGGGTCCTACAATGAGCAGTTCTTC. Encoded protein: CASSDGTGSYNEQFF.

V gene TRBV5-6 combines with J gene TRBJ1-4; tentatively, D is TRBD1 (6 bases). The V gene lost 4 bases and the J gene lost 7 bases, with 8 bases spanning the gap. The CDR3 covers 12 residues. CDR1 and CDR2 (germline): SGHDT, YYEEEE. This CDR3 reads CASSTGTEKLFF. The CDR3 DNA sequence: TGTGCCAGCAGCACAGGGACTGAAAAACTGTTTTTT.

In its sample, this clonotype was seen a few times. The chain couples TRBV18 to TRBJ1-1; D unclear. This CDR3 is 13 amino acids long. The V gene lost 4 bases and the J gene lost 1 base, with 7 bases spanning the gap. Germline V gene lookup returns CDR1 KGHSH and CDR2 LQKENI. Written as DNA, the CDR3 is TGTGCCAGCTCACTTAGTCCGAACACTGAAGCTTTCTTT. Translation gives CASSLSPNTEAFF.

The V gene is TRBV23-1, the J gene TRBJ2-3, with D possibly being TRBD2 (6 bases). TRBV23-1 is labeled an ORF, and its function is uncertain. This CDR3 comprises 13 residues. Trimming shortened V by 4 bases and J by 3 bases, and 8 bases separated the two germline ends. The CDR3 DNA reads TGCGCCAGCAGTCGCGGGGTTACAGATACGCAGTATTTT. Translation: CASSRGVTDTQYF.